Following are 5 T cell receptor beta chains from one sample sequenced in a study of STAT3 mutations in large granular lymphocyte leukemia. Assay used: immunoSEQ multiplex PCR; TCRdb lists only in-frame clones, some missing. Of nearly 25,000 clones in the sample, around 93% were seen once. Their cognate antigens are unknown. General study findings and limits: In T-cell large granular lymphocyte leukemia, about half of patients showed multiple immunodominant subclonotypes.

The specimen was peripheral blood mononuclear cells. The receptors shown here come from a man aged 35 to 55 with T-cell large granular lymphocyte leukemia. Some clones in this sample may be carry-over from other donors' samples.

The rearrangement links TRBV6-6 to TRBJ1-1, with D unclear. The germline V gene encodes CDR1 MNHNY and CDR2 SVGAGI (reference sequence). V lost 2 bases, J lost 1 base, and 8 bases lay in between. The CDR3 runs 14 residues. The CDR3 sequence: CASSYGQPNTEAFF. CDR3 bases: TGTGCCAGCAGTTACGGGCAGCCGAACACTGAAGCTTTCTTT.

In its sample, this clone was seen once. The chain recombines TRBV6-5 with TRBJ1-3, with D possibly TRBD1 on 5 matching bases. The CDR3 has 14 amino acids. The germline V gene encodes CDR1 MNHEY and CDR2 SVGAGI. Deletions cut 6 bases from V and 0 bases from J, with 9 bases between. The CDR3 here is CASRGTVSGNTIYF. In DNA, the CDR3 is TGTGCCAGCAGGGGGACGGTCTCTGGAAACACCATATATTTT.

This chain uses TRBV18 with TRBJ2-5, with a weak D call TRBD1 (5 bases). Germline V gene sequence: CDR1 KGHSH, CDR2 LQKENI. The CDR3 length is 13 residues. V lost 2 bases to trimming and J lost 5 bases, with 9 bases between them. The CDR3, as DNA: TGTGCCAGCTCACCAAACAGGCGGGAGACCCAGTACTTC. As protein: CASSPNRRETQYF.

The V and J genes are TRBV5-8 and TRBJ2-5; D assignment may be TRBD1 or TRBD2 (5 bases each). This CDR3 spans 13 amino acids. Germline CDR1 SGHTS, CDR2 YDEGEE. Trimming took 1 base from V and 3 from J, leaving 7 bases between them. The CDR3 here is CASSLMGEETQYF. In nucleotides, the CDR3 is TGTGCCAGCAGCTTGATGGGGGAAGAGACCCAGTACTTC.

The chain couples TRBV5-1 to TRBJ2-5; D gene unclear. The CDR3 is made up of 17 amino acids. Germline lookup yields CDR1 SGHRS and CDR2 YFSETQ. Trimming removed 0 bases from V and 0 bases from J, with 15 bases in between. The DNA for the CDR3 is TGCGCCAGCAGCTTGGCCGACTTTACTTCGTACCAAGAGACCCAGTACTTC. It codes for CASSLADFTSYQETQYF.